The sequence of this T cell receptor (beta chain) was determined in a study of blood T cell repertoires in COVID-19. Study context: Spain, Italy and the United States supplied samples that represented acute and convalescent COVID-19. T cells, B-cell-depleted T cells, or PBMCs provided the cDNA or gDNA that served as material.

Adults between roughly 18 and 95 years of age took part from 24 US areas. Symptom resolution, clearance, or two negative PCRs marked donors in Cohort 3 as recovered. CDR3 length equals 15 residues. From germline, CDR1 is SGHVS and CDR2 FNYEAQ. V was clipped by 5 bases and J by 4 bases; unmatched bases: 6. TCRdb's copy holds only in-frame clones and misses some; the assay was immunoSEQ multiplex PCR. The data show around 250,000 clones, 80% to 90% seen once. This clonotype was sampled from a woman aged 45 to 65 who had recovered from COVID-19. Sequencing input: PBMCs or T cells enriched from blood (not recorded which). V and J are TRBV7-6 and TRBJ1-5; 9 bases agree with TRBD1. The CDR3 spells CASSLTGGTNQPQHF. CDR3 coding DNA: TGTGCCAGCAGCCTTACAGGGGGCACTAATCAGCCCCAGCATTTT.